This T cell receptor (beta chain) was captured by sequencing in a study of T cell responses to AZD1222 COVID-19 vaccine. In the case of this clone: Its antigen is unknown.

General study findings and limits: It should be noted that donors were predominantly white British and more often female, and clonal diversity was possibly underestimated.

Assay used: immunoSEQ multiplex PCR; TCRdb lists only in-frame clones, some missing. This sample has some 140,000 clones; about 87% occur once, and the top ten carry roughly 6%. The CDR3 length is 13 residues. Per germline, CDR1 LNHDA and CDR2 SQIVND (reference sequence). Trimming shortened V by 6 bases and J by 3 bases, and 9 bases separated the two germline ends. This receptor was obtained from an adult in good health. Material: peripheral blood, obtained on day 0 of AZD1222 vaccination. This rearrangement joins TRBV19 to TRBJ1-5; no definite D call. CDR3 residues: CASRGRFNQPQHF. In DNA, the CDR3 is TGTGCCAGTAGGGGTCGTTTCAATCAGCCCCAGCATTTT.